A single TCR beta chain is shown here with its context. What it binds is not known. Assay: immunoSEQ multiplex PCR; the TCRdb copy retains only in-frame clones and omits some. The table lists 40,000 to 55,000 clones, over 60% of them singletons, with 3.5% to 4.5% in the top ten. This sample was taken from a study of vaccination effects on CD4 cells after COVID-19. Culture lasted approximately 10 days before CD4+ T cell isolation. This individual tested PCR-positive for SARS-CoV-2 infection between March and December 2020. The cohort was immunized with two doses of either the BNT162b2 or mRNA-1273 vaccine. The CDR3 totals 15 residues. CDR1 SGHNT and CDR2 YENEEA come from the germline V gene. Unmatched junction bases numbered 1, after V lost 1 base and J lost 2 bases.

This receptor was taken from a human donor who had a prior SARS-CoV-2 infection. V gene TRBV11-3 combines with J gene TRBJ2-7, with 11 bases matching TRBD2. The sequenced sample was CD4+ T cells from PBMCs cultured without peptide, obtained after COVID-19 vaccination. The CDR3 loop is CASSLGSGRAYEQYF. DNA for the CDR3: TGTGCCAGCAGCTTAGGTAGCGGGAGGGCCTACGAGCAGTACTTC.